The clone carrying this T cell receptor beta chain occurred many times. The time point is: newly diagnosed GD, antithyroid drugs for less than 3 months. Researchers made the TCR library from RNA that was extracted from PBMCs. Guidelines of the American Thyroid Association were used to diagnose Graves' disease. Building of the TCR beta libraries involved iRepertoire HTBI primers and Arm-PCR of CDR3 regions. MiXCR, run by TCRdb on the multiplex PCR reads, gives a single entry per CDR3 protein. The data contain some 490,000 distinct CDR3 sequences, about 12% of them seen just once; the ten biggest clones take up 8% to 10%. Germline V gene lookup returns CDR1 LNHDA and CDR2 SQIVND (reference sequence). Trimming took 2 bases from V and 3 from J, leaving 4 bases between them. The CDR3 covers 12 residues. This record comes from a study of regulatory T cells in long-lasting Graves disease. The same sample was also used in a study of T cells in Graves' hyperthyroidism and ophthalmopathy. As reported in that work: Blood also contained most expanded thyroid clonotypes above 0.001.

The TCR was taken from a woman in her thirties with Graves disease. The chain couples TRBV19 to TRBJ1-2; D is undetermined. Sequencing used peripheral blood mononuclear cells (PBMCs), obtained at new diagnosis, from a patient treated with antithyroid drugs. The CDR3 sequence is CASSIRDYGYTF. The CDR3 region has the DNA TGTGCCAGTAGTATAAGGGACTATGGCTACACCTTC.